This TCR beta chain was retrieved from a study of beta chain features in type 1 diabetes. Findings of the study overall: Within each of all four CD4+ subsets, Type 1 diabetes patients had TCRB CDR3s that were moderately but significantly shorter.

The study reverse transcribed the entire isolated RNA, so it sequenced expressed TCRB transcripts. Only in-frame clones appear in the TCRdb table, and some are missing; sequencing was by immunoSEQ multiplex PCR. Among more than 120,000 clones listed, more than 10% were seen once. A single heparinised blood sample, averaging approximately 0.12 L, was obtained per donor. This clone turned up a few times. Its target is unknown. The germline V gene has CDR1 SGHTA and CDR2 FQGNSA. The CDR3 totals 14 residues. Trimming took 5 bases from V and 2 from J, leaving 11 bases between them. The TCR originated in a man aged 18 to 29 with type 1 diabetes. The sequenced material came from central memory CD4+ T cells from blood. V is TRBV7-2 and J is TRBJ2-3; D perhaps matches TRBD2 (5 bases). In DNA, the CDR3 is TGTGCCAGCAGCCAGGACTGGACCACAGATACGCAGTATTTT. It yields the protein CASSQDWTTDTQYF.